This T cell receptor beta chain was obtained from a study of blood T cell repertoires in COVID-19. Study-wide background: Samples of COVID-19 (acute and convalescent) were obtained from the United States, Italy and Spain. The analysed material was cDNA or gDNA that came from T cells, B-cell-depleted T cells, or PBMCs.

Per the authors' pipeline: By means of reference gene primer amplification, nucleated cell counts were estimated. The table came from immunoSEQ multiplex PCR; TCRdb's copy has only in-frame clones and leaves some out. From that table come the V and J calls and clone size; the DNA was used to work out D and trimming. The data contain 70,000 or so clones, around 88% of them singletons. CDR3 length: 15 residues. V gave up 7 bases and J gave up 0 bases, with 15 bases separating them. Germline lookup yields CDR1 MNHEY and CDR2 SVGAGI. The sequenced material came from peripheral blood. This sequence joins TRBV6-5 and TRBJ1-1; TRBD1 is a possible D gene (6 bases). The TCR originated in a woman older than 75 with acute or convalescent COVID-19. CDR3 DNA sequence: TGTGCCAGCAACGACAGGAATATCATGAACACTGAAGCTTTCTTT. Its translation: CASNDRNIMNTEAFF.